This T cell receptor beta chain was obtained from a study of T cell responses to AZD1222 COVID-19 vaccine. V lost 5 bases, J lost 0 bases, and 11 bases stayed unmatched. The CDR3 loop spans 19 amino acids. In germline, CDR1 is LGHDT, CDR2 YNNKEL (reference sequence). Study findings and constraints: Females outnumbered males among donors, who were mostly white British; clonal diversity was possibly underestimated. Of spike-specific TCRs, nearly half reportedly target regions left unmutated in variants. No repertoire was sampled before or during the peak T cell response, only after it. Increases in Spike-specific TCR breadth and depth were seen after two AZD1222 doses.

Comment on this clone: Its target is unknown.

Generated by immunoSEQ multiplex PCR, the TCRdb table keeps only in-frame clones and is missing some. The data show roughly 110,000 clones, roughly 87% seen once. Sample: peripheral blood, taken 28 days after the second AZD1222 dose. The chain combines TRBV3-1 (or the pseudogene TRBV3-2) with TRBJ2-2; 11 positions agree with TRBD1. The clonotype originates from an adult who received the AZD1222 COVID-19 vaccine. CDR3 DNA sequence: TGTGCCAGCAGCTGGATTGGACAGGGGGCCATCGCGAACACCGGGGAGCTGTTTTTT. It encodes CASSWIGQGAIANTGELFF.